This T cell receptor (beta chain) comes out of a study of blood T cell repertoires in COVID-19. Overall study: Sites in the United States, Italy and Spain provided acute and convalescent COVID-19 samples.

With V trimmed by 0 bases and J by 9 bases, 14 bases remained unmatched. The CDR3 is 17 residues long. Germline V gives CDR1 GTSNPN, CDR2 SVGIG (reference sequence). Sequencing used immunoSEQ multiplex PCR; TCRdb keeps in-frame clones, though not all of them. Among roughly 300,000 clones listed, about 90% were seen once. The rearrangement joins TRBV30 to TRBJ1-6, with 7 bases lining up with TRBD1. This clonotype was sampled from a woman aged 25 to 45 who had recovered from COVID-19. Input material: PBMCs or T cells enriched from blood (not recorded which). As DNA, the CDR3 is TGTGCCTGGAGTGTAGTACGACGCAGACAGGGTAGTTCACCCCTCCACTTT. Protein: CAWSVVRRRQGSSPLHF.